This note documents a single T cell receptor beta chain sequence. The data were obtained in a study of shared clonotypes between healthy human individuals. DNA at about 0.2 ug, roughly 27,000 T cell genomes, went into sorted-subset replicate PCRs. Clones were sequenced by immunoSEQ multiplex PCR, and TCRdb holds only the in-frame ones, with some missing. The table shows about 190,000 clones, with about 66% occurring only once. The CDR3 covers 16 residues. Germline V gene sequence: CDR1 SNHLY, CDR2 FYNNEI. V dropped 6 bases and J dropped 2; count of bases not matched to a gene: 13. This receptor was obtained from a man in his thirties or forties in good health. The gene calls are TRBV2 and TRBJ2-7; 7 bases fit TRBD1. Material for sequencing was memory CD4+ T cells sorted from blood. Specified subset: CD45RA-negative fraction. This CDR3 is CASSPITNRGTYEQYF. The CDR3 nucleotides read TGTGCCAGCAGCCCGATCACCAACAGGGGAACCTACGAGCAGTACTTC.